What follows is one TCR beta chain and its context. This specimen comes from a study of blood T cell repertoires in COVID-19. At the level of the study: Some COVID-19 samples were acute and others convalescent; all came from the United States, Italy and Spain.

The repertoire was sequenced with immunoSEQ multiplex PCR; TCRdb's copy has only in-frame clones and lacks some. The sample has 170,000 or so clones, more than 70% seen once. Sequenced material: peripheral blood. The TCR comes from a man aged 50 to 60 with active or convalescent COVID-19.

The CDR3 protein is CASSAGASNQPQHF. As DNA, the CDR3 is TGTGCCAGCAGCGCCGGTGCCAGCAATCAGCCCCAGCATTTT. The chain recombines TRBV9 with TRBJ1-5; D remains unclear. CDR1 is SGDLS, CDR2 YYNGEE, per germline. The CDR3 is made up of 14 amino acids. The V end was cut by 3 bases, the J end by 1 base, with 8 bases between.